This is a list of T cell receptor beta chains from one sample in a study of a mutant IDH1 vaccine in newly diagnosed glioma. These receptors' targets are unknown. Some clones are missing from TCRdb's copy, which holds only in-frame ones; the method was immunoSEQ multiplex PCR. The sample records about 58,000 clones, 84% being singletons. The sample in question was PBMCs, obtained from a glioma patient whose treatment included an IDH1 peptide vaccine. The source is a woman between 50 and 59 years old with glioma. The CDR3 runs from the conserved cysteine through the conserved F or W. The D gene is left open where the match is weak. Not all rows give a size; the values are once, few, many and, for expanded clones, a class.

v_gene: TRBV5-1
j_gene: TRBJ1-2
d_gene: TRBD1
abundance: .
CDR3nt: TGCGCCAGCAGTCCCGCGACAGGGGGTGTTTCGAGGTTTGGCTACACCTTC
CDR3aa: CASSPATGGVSRFGYTF

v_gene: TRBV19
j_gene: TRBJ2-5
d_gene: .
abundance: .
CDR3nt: TGTGCCAGTAGTATAGTGGCGCTAGCAGGTACCAAAGAGACCCAGTACTTC
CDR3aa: CASSIVALAGTKETQYF

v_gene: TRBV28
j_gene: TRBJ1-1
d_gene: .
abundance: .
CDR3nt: TGTGCCAGCAGTTTCAGACAGGAGGCGAACACTGAAGCTTTCTTT
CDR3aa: CASSFRQEANTEAFF

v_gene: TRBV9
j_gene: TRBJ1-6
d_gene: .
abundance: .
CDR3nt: TGTGCCAGCAGCGTAGGTGGAGAGCCCTATAATTCACCCCTCCACTTT
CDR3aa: CASSVGGEPYNSPLHF

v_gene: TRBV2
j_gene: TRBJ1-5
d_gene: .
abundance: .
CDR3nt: TGTGCCAGCAGTGAGGGGGCTGGCAATCAGCCCCAGCATTTT
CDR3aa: CASSEGAGNQPQHF

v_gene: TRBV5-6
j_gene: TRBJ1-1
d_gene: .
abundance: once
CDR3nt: TGTGCCAGCAGCTTGGACGGGTTTGGGATGAACACTGAAGCTTTCTTT
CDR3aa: CASSLDGFGMNTEAFF

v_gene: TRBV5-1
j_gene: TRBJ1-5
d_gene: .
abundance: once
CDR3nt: TGCGCCAGCAGCTTAGAAGGGTTTGGAAGCAATCAGCCCCAGCATTTT
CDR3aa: CASSLEGFGSNQPQHF

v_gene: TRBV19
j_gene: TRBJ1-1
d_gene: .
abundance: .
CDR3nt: TGTGCCAGTAGCCCTACCAGAGACGTAACGAACACTGAAGCTTTCTTT
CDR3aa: CASSPTRDVTNTEAFF

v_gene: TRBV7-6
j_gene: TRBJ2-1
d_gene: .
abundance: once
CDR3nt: TGTGCCAGCAGCTTTGACTCTAGCCTCAATGAGCAGTTCTTC
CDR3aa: CASSFDSSLNEQFF

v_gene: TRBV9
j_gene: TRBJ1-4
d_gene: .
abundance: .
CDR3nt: TGTGCCAGCAGCGTAGGCCTGACGATTAATGAAAAACTGTTTTTT
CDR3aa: CASSVGLTINEKLFF

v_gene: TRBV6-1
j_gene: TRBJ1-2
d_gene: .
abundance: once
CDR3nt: TGTGCCAGCAGTGTAGATCAGGGCTACACCTTC
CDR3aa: CASSVDQGYTF

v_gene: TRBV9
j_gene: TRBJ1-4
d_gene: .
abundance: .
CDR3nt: TGTGCCAGCAGCGCCCGACAGTCAACTAATGAAAAACTGTTTTTT
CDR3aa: CASSARQSTNEKLFF

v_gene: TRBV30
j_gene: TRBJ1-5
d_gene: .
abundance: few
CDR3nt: TGTGCCTGGCAGGGGTACGGTAGCAATCAGCCCCAGCATTTT
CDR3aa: CAWQGYGSNQPQHF

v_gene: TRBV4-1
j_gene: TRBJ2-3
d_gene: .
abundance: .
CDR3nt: TGCGCCAGCAGCCAAGAGGGAGGCACGGCGCCTTCAGATACGCAGTATTTT
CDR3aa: CASSQEGGTAPSDTQYF

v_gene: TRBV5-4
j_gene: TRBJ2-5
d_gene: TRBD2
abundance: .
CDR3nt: TGTGCCAGCAGCTCCGGGACTAGCCAAGAGACCCAGTACTTC
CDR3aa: CASSSGTSQETQYF

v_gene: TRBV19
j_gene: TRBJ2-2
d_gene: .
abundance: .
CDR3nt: TGTGCCAGTAGTATGAACCTAGGCACCGGGGAGCTGTTTTTT
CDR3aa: CASSMNLGTGELFF

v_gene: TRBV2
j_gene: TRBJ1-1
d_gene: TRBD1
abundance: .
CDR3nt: TGTGCCAGCAGTACCGGACAGGGGAACACTGAAGCTTTCTTT
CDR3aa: CASSTGQGNTEAFF

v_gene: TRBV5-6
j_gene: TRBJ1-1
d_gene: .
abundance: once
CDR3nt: TGTGCCAGCAGAGTGCAAGGCCCCACTGAAGCTTTCTTT
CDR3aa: CASRVQGPTEAFF

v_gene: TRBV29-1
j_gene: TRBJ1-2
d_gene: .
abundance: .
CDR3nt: TGCAGCGTCATCCGGCGGAGTGGCTACACCTTC
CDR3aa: CSVIRRSGYTF

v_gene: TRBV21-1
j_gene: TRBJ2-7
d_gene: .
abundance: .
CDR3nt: TGTGCCAGAAGAGGGAACAGGGGGTCCTACGAGCAGTACTTC
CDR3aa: CARRGNRGSYEQYF

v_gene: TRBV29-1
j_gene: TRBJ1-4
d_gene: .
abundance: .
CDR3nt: TGCAGCGCCCTTGGGGGGCCCCCTAATGAAAAACTGTTTTTT
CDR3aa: CSALGGPPNEKLFF

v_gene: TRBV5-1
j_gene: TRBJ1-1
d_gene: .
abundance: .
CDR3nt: TGCGCCAGCAGCTTCAAGGGGGGCGAAGCTTTCTTT
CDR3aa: CASSFKGGEAFF

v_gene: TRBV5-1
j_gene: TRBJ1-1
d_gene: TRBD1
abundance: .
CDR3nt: TGCGCCAGCAGAGGACAGGGATGGACTGAAGCTTTCTTT
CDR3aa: CASRGQGWTEAFF

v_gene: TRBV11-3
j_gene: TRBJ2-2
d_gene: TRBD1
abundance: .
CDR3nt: TGTGCCAGCAGCCAGGGACAGGTTGACACCGGGGAGCTGTTTTTT
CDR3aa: CASSQGQVDTGELFF

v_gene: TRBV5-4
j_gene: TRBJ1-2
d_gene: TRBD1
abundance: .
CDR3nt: TGTGCCAGCAGCGCGGGACAGAACTATGGCTACACCTTC
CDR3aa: CASSAGQNYGYTF

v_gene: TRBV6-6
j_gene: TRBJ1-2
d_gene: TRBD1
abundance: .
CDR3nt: TGTGCCAGCAGTCACCGACAGGGGGCGCGTTCTGGCTACACCTTC
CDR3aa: CASSHRQGARSGYTF

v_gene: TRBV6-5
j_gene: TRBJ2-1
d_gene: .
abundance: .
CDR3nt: TGTGCCAGCAGCCGGGCTAACAATGAGCAGTTCTTC
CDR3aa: CASSRANNEQFF

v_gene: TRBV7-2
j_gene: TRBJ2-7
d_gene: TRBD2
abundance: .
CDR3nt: TGTGCCAGCAGCTTTAGCGGGGGGGGAGACTACGAGCAGTACTTC
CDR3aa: CASSFSGGGDYEQYF

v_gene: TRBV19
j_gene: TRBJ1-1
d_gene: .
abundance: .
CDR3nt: TGTGCTGCAGGGCGTGAAGCTTTCTTT
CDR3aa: CAAGREAFF

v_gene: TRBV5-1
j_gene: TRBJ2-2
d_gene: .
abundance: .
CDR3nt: TGCGCCAGCAGCTTTATAGCGGAAAACACCGGGGAGCTGTTTTTT
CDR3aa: CASSFIAENTGELFF

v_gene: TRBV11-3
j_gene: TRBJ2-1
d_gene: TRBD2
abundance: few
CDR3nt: TGTGCCAGCAGCTTAGATAGTTTGCAGCGGGGCCGATTCTTC
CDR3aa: CASSLDSLQRGRFF

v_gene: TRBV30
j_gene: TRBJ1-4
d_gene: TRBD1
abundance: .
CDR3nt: TGTGCCTCGATCAGGGGGACTAATGAAAAACTGTTTTTT
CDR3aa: CASIRGTNEKLFF

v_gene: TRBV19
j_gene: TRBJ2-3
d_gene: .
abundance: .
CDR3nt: TGTGCCAGTAGTGAGGGGGGGACAACCGGCACAGATACGCAGTATTTT
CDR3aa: CASSEGGTTGTDTQYF

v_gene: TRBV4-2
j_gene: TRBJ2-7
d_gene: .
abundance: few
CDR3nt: TGTGCCAGCAGCCAAGTCCGGGACGGTCCCTACGAGCAGTACTTC
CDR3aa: CASSQVRDGPYEQYF

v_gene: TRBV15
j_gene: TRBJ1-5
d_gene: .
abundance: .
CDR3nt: TGTGCCACCAGCAGAGCAAGCCAGCCCCAGCATTTT
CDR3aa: CATSRASQPQHF

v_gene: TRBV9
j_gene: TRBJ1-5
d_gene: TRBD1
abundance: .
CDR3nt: TGTGCCAGCAGCCGGACAGGGGGCGACGGTCAGCCCCAGCATTTT
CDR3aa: CASSRTGGDGQPQHF

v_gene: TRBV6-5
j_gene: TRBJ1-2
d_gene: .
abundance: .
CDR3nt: TGTGCCAGCAGTTATTCATGGACCACATACGGCTACACCTTC
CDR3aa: CASSYSWTTYGYTF

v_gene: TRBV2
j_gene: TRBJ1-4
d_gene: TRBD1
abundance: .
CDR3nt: TGTGCCAGCAGTGAACCCGGACAGGATTTGGAAAAACTGTTTTTT
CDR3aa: CASSEPGQDLEKLFF

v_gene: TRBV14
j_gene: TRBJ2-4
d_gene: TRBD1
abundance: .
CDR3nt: TGTGCCAGCAGCCAAGGGACAGGGGTTGACAAAAACATTCAGTACTTC
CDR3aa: CASSQGTGVDKNIQYF

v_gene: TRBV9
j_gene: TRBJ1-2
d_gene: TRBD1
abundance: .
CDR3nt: TGTGCCAGCAGCCCCCGGGGACAGGGGCATGGCTACACCTTC
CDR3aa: CASSPRGQGHGYTF

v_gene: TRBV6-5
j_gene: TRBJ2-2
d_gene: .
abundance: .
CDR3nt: TGTGCCAGCAGTTACACGAACACCGGGGAGCTGTTTTTT
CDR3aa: CASSYTNTGELFF

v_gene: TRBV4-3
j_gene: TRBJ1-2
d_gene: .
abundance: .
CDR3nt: TGCGCCAGCAGCCAGGAGGGTGGCTACACCTTC
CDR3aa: CASSQEGGYTF

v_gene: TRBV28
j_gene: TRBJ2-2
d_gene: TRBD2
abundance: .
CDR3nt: TGTGCCAGCAGTTTACTAGCGGGGGTGAACACCGGGGAGCTGTTTTTT
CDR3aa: CASSLLAGVNTGELFF

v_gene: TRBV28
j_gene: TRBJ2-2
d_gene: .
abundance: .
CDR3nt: TGTGCCACTCGACAGCAGTACACCGGGGAGCTGTTTTTT
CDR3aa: CATRQQYTGELFF